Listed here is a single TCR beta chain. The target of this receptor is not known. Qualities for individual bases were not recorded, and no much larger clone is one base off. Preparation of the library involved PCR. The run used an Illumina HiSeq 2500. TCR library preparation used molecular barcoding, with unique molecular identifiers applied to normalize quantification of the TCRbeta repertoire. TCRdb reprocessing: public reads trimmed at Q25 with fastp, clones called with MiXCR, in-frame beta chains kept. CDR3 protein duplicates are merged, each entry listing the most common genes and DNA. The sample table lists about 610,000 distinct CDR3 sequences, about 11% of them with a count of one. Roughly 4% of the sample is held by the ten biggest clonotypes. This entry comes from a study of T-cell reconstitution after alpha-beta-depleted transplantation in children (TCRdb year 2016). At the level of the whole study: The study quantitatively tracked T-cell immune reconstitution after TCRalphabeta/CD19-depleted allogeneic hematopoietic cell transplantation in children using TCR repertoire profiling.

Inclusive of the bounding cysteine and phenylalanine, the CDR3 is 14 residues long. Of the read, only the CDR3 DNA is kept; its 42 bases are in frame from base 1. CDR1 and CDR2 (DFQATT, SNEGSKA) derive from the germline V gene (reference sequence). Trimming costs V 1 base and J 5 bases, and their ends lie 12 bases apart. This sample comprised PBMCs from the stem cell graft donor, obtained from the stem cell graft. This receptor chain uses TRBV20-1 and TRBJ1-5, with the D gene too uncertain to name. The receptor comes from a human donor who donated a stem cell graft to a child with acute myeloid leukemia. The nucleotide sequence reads TGCAGTGCTAGAGGGTACAACACGGATCAGCCCCAGCATTTT. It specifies CSARGYNTDQPQHF.